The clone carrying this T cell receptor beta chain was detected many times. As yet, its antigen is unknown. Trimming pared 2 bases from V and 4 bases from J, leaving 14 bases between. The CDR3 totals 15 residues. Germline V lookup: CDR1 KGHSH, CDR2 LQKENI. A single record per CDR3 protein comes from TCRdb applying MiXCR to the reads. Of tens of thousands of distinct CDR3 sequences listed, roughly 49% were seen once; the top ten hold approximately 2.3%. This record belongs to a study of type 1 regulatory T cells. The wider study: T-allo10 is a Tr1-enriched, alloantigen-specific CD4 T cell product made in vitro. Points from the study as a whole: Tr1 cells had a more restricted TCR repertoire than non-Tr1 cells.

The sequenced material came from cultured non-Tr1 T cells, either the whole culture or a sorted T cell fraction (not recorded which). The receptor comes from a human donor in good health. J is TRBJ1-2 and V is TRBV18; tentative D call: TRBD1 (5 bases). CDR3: CASSPGAAPIYGYTF. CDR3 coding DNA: TGTGCCAGCTCACCAGGGGCCGCACCTATCTATGGCTACACCTTC.